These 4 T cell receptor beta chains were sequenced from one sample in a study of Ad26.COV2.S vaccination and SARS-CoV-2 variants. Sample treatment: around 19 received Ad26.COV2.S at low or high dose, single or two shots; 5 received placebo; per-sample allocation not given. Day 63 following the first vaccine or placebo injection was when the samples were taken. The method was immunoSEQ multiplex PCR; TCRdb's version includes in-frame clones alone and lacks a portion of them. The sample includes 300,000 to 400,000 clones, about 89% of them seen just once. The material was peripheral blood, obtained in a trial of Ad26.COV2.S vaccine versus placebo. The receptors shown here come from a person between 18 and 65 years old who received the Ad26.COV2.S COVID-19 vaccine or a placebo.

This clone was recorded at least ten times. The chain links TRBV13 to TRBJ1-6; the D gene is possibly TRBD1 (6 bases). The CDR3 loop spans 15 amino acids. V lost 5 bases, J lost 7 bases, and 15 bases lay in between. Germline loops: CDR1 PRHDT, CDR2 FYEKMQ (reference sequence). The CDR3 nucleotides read TGTGCCAGCAGCCCGGACAGAGGTGGAAATTCACCCCTCCACTTT. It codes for CASSPDRGGNSPLHF.

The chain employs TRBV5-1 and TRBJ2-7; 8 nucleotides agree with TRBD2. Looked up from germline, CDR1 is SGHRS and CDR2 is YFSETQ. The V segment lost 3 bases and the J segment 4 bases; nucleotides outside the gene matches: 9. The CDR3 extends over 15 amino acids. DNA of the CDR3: TGCGCCAGCAGCTCGGGGACTAGTTCTAGGTACGAGCAGTACTTC. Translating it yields CASSSGTSSRYEQYF.

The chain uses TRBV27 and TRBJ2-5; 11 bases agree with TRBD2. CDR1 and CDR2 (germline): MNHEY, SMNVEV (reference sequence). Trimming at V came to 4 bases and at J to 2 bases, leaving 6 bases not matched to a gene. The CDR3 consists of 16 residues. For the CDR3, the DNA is TGTGCCAGCAGTTCCTATGGGACTAGCGGACAAGAGACCCAGTACTTC. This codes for CASSSYGTSGQETQYF.

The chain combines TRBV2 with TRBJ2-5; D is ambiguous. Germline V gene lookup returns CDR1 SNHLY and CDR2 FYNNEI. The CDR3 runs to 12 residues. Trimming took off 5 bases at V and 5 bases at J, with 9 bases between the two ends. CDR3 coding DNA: TGTGCCAGCAGTTACTCAGAGGAGACCCAGTACTTC. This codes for CASSYSEETQYF.